Listed below are T cell receptor beta chains from one sample, sequenced in a study of blood T cell repertoires in COVID-19. The data were produced by immunoSEQ multiplex PCR, yet TCRdb's version contains in-frame clones alone and is incomplete. The sample has 250,000 or so clones, roughly 82% seen once. Material for sequencing was peripheral blood. The origin of the receptors is a middle-aged man who had recovered from COVID-19. Both conserved end residues are part of each CDR3. Each record gives: J gene, CDR3 length, D gene, clone size, V gene, CDR3 protein, CDR3 DNA. The D gene is left open where the match is weak. Not every row has a clone size; where given, it reads once, few, many or a size class.

J: TRBJ2-1; length: 16; D: TRBD2; size: -; V: TRBV9; CDR3: CASSVGTSRRANEQFF; DNA: TGTGCCAGCAGCGTAGGGACTAGCCGTCGAGCGAATGAGCAGTTCTTC
J: TRBJ1-1; length: 16; D: -; size: once; V: TRBV9; CDR3: CASSVGSLSRNTEAFF; DNA: TGTGCCAGCAGCGTAGGATCCTTGTCGCGTAACACTGAAGCTTTCTTT
J: TRBJ2-7; length: 14; D: TRBD2; size: -; V: TRBV19; CDR3: CASSIGGRAYEQYF; DNA: TGTGCCAGTAGTATTGGCGGGAGGGCCTACGAGCAGTACTTC
J: TRBJ2-7; length: 14; D: -; size: -; V: TRBV27; CDR3: CASSAYLGAYEQYF; DNA: TGTGCCAGCTCCGCTTACCTGGGAGCCTACGAGCAGTACTTC
J: TRBJ2-1; length: 15; D: TRBD2; size: -; V: TRBV7-6; CDR3: CASSLRLAGTNEQFF; DNA: TGTGCCAGCAGCTTAAGGCTAGCGGGGACTAATGAGCAGTTCTTC
J: TRBJ2-5; length: 16; D: TRBD1; size: -; V: TRBV7-2; CDR3: CASSPRQGAFQETQYF; DNA: TGTGCCAGCAGTCCCCGACAGGGGGCTTTTCAAGAGACCCAGTACTTC
J: TRBJ2-1; length: 16; D: TRBD2; size: -; V: TRBV10-3; CDR3: CAISSSSSGREGEQFF; DNA: TGTGCCATCAGCTCAAGTTCCAGCGGGAGGGAGGGTGAGCAGTTCTTC
J: TRBJ2-5; length: 16; D: TRBD1; size: -; V: TRBV27; CDR3: CASSPIQGGTLETQYF; DNA: TGTGCCAGCAGTCCCATACAGGGGGGAACACTAGAGACCCAGTACTTC
J: TRBJ1-4; length: 12; D: -; size: -; V: TRBV3-1/TRBV3-2; CDR3: CASSQAREKLFF; DNA: TGTGCCAGCAGCCAAGCTCGGGAAAAACTGTTTTTT
J: TRBJ2-1; length: 15; D: TRBD2; size: few; V: TRBV11-2; CDR3: CASSLGTSPYNEQFF; DNA: TGTGCCAGCAGCTTAGGGACTAGCCCCTACAATGAGCAGTTCTTC
J: TRBJ2-3; length: 12; D: -; size: -; V: TRBV10-3; CDR3: CATGPEGDTQYF; DNA: TGTGCCACGGGCCCAGAGGGAGATACGCAGTATTTT
J: TRBJ1-4; length: 14; D: -; size: few; V: TRBV7-9; CDR3: CASSLGEGAEKLFF; DNA: TGTGCCAGCAGCTTGGGTGAAGGGGCGGAAAAACTGTTTTTT
J: TRBJ2-1; length: 16; D: -; size: -; V: TRBV7-8; CDR3: CASSLRFFRGRYEQFF; DNA: TGTGCCAGCAGCTTAAGGTTCTTCAGGGGTAGGTATGAGCAGTTCTTC
J: TRBJ2-3; length: 16; D: -; size: -; V: TRBV6-6; CDR3: CASENQKGVSTDTQYF; DNA: TGTGCCAGCGAAAACCAGAAGGGGGTTAGCACAGATACGCAGTATTTT
J: TRBJ1-2; length: 13; D: -; size: -; V: TRBV29-1; CDR3: CSVDSGGDYGYTF; DNA: TGCAGCGTTGATTCGGGGGGCGACTATGGCTACACCTTC
J: TRBJ2-1; length: 17; D: TRBD2; size: -; V: TRBV27; CDR3: CASSLSRASGRLNEQFF; DNA: TGTGCCAGCAGTTTGTCTCGGGCTAGCGGGAGGCTTAATGAGCAGTTCTTC
J: TRBJ2-1; length: 14; D: TRBD2; size: -; V: TRBV5-1; CDR3: CASSLVTSGGEQFF; DNA: TGCGCCAGCAGCTTGGTTACTAGCGGGGGTGAGCAGTTCTTC
J: TRBJ1-1; length: 13; D: TRBD1; size: -; V: TRBV5-1; CDR3: CASSAGGHTEAFF; DNA: TGCGCCAGCAGCGCAGGGGGGCACACTGAAGCTTTCTTT
J: TRBJ1-5; length: 13; D: -; size: -; V: TRBV5-4; CDR3: CASSKGHNQPQHF; DNA: TGTGCCAGCAGCAAGGGACACAATCAGCCCCAGCATTTT